These 20 T cell receptor beta chains share one sample of origin, sequenced in a study of shared clonotypes between healthy human individuals. Clones were sequenced by immunoSEQ multiplex PCR, and TCRdb holds only the in-frame ones, with some missing. This table holds around 2,000,000 clones, roughly 94% found once. Selected positively for CCR7 and CD45RO-negative, naive CD8 cells excluded terminally differentiated effector memory CD45RA+ cells. The sequenced material came from naive CD8+ T cells sorted from blood. Receptors originate from a man aged 18 to 30 in good health.

The rearrangement joins TRBV5-4 to TRBJ2-7; tentative D call: TRBD1 (6 bases). Germline lookup yields CDR1 SGHNT and CDR2 YYREEE (reference sequence). Trimming removed 4 bases at V and 5 bases at J, with 16 bases between. This CDR3 region has 14 residues. CDR3 DNA sequence: TGTGCCAGCAGCCCCGAGGCAGGGGCGCACGAGCAGTACTTC. Its protein product is CASSPEAGAHEQYF. Together with reference TRBV5-4 and TRBJ2-7, the CDR3 gives the full variable domain: ETGVTQSPTHLIKTRGQQVTLRCSSQSGHNTVSWYQQALGQGPQFIFQYYREEENGRGNFPPRFSGLQFPNYSSELNVNALELDDSALYLCASSPEAGAHEQYFGPGTRLTVT.

The chain joins TRBV6-1 to TRBJ1-5; 10 bases map to TRBD1. From germline, CDR1 is MNHNS and CDR2 SASEGT. Trimming cost V 4 bases and J 4 bases; bases outside gene matches: 1. The CDR3 totals 14 residues. The CDR3 protein is CASSGGQGNQPQHF. In DNA form, the CDR3 reads TGTGCCAGCAGTGGGGGACAGGGGAATCAGCCCCAGCATTTT.

This clone has only one observation. This chain joins TRBV16 and TRBJ2-5; the match to TRBD2 covers 8 bases. The CDR3 extends over 14 amino acids. CDR1 and CDR2 (germline): KGHSY, FQNENV. The ends lost 2 bases at V and 3 bases at J; junction bases unmatched: 2. The CDR3 sequence is CASSQLGREETQYF. CDR3 DNA: TGTGCCAGCAGCCAACTCGGGAGGGAAGAGACCCAGTACTTC.

The J gene is TRBJ2-5, the V gene TRBV4-2, with 8 bases lining up with TRBD1. CDR3 length: 17 residues. The germline CDR1 and CDR2 sequences are LGHNA and YNFKEQ. Trimming took 0 bases from V and 5 from J; bases not matched to a gene: 11. This CDR3 reads CASSQEGAGGGRETQYF. DNA for the CDR3: TGTGCCAGCAGCCAAGAAGGGGCAGGGGGCGGTCGGGAGACCCAGTACTTC.

This clone was observed once. The chain recombines TRBV4-1 with TRBJ2-1, with 8 nucleotides matching TRBD2. Per the germline V gene, CDR1 is MGHRA and CDR2 is YSYEKL. V lost 4 bases to trimming and J lost 8 bases; unmatched junction nucleotides: 16. This CDR3 region has 17 residues. The CDR3 sequence is CASSPRAGDLGGDEQFF. The DNA for the CDR3 is TGCGCCAGCAGCCCAAGAGCGGGGGACTTGGGGGGCGATGAGCAGTTCTTC.

The chain carries TRBV30 and TRBJ1-1, with 11 bases that match TRBD1. This CDR3 spans 17 amino acids. From germline, CDR1 is GTSNPN and CDR2 SVGIG (reference sequence). J lost 0 bases, V lost 2 bases, and 8 bases had no gene match. The CDR3 reads CAWSPWDRGNMNTEAFF. The CDR3 bases are TGTGCCTGGAGTCCTTGGGACAGGGGGAACATGAACACTGAAGCTTTCTTT.

The V and J genes are TRBV29-1 and TRBJ1-1, with D perhaps TRBD1 (5 bases). The CDR3 covers 12 residues. The V end was cut by 6 bases, the J end by 0 bases, with 8 bases between. Germline CDR1 is SQVTM and CDR2 is ANQGSEA. CDR3 nucleotide sequence: TGCAGCGTGGACACTCTGAACACTGAAGCTTTCTTT. It codes for CSVDTLNTEAFF.

CDR3 sequence (DNA): TGCGCCAGCAGCCTGGGACACCTTAACGAGCAGTACTTC. Translated: CASSLGHLNEQYF. V gene TRBV4-1 combines with J gene TRBJ2-7; tentative D call: TRBD1 (6 bases). The ends were cut back, 4 bases at V and 5 bases at J, with 12 bases in the middle. CDR1 is MGHRA and CDR2 is YSYEKL in the germline V gene. The CDR3 consists of 13 residues.

The chain couples TRBV27 to TRBJ2-1, with a possible D match to TRBD1 (5 bases). In germline, CDR1 is MNHEY, CDR2 SMNVEV (reference sequence). The CDR3 is made up of 16 amino acids. The V gene lost 5 bases and the J gene lost 2 bases, with 16 bases spanning the gap. CDR3 protein: CASSLLTGQPYNEQFF. The CDR3, as DNA: TGTGCCAGCAGTCTCCTCACAGGCCAACCCTACAATGAGCAGTTCTTC.

The chain combines TRBV20-1 with TRBJ2-1; D call uncertain. Trimming pared 7 bases from V and 5 bases from J, leaving 9 bases between. Germline V lookup: CDR1 DFQATT, CDR2 SNEGSKA (reference sequence). The CDR3 consists of 11 residues. CDR3 protein: CSGGWDNEQFF. As DNA, the CDR3 is TGCAGTGGTGGCTGGGACAATGAGCAGTTCTTC.

This clone was detected only once. Other DNA sequences in the sample encode the same CDR3. The chain has TRBV5-1 and TRBJ2-7; D remains ambiguous. Germline CDR1 is SGHRS and CDR2 is YFSETQ. CDR3 size: 13 residues. Trimming left V 0 bases short and J 2 bases short, with 6 bases between. CDR3 DNA: TGCGCCAGCAGCTTGGGCACAACCTACGAGCAGTACTTC. It translates to CASSLGTTYEQYF.

This sequence joins TRBV4-3 and TRBJ2-4, with 7 bases lining up with TRBD1. Germline V lookup: CDR1 LGHNA, CDR2 YSLEER. Trimming cost V 3 bases and J 1 base; bases outside gene matches: 9. This CDR3 has 17 residues. CDR3 protein: CASSHRQGVSAKNIQYF. The DNA for the CDR3 is TGCGCCAGCAGCCATAGACAGGGAGTATCGGCCAAAAACATTCAGTACTTC.

This rearrangement joins TRBV6-1 to TRBJ2-1; D is uncertain. CDR1 and CDR2 (germline): MNHNS, SASEGT. The CDR3 runs to 15 residues. V lost 6 bases and J 3 bases, leaving 15 bases between the germline ends. The CDR3 DNA sequence: TGTGCCAGCAGGGGTGACACGAATCACTACAATGAGCAGTTCTTC. Its protein is CASRGDTNHYNEQFF.

Comments on this clone: Other nucleotide sequences in the sample specify the same CDR3. J is TRBJ1-4 and V is TRBV9; D gene unclear. Per germline, CDR1 SGDLS and CDR2 YYNGEE. The CDR3 length is 13 residues. Trimming cost V 0 bases and J 4 bases, with 4 bases left between them. The CDR3 protein is CASSVGSNEKLFF. The DNA for the CDR3 is TGTGCCAGCAGCGTAGGAAGTAATGAAAAACTGTTTTTT.

A single count supports this clone. The rearrangement joins TRBV9 to TRBJ2-3; no clear D gene. V shed 6 bases and J shed 3 bases, with 11 bases lying between them. CDR1 is SGDLS and CDR2 is YYNGEE in the germline V gene. The CDR3 is made up of 13 amino acids. Here the CDR3 reads CASNPWGTDTQYF. The CDR3 DNA reads TGTGCCAGCAACCCGTGGGGTACAGATACGCAGTATTTT.

V gene TRBV9 combines with J gene TRBJ2-7, with 7 bases matching TRBD1. The V and J ends lost 3 bases and 2 bases, in that order; junction bases with no gene match: 5. Germline V gives CDR1 SGDLS, CDR2 YYNGEE. The CDR3 has 14 amino acids. The CDR3 here is CASSEGDRAYEQYF. CDR3 sequence (DNA): TGTGCCAGCAGCGAGGGGGACAGAGCCTACGAGCAGTACTTC.

The V gene is TRBV18, the J gene TRBJ1-5, with D possibly matching TRBD1 (6 bases). V was clipped by 1 base and J by 1 base, with 14 bases between them. In germline, CDR1 is KGHSH, CDR2 LQKENI. The CDR3 has 17 residues. The chain's CDR3 is CASSPRTDIASNQPQHF. In nucleotides, the CDR3 is TGTGCCAGCTCACCACGGACAGACATTGCGAGCAATCAGCCCCAGCATTTT.

The CDR3 nucleotides are TGTGCCAGCAGTTTTCGTCGCCCCGACCCCGGAAACACCATATATTTT. It encodes CASSFRRPDPGNTIYF. V and J are TRBV28 and TRBJ1-3; D remains unclear. Germline V gene data show CDR1 as MDHEN and CDR2 as SYDVKM. CDR3 length equals 16 residues. Trimming shortened V by 3 bases and J by 4 bases, and 16 bases separated the two germline ends.

J is TRBJ1-2 and V is TRBV5-3; D is unresolved. TRBV5-3 is placed among ORFs of uncertain function. The CDR3 runs to 14 residues. Trimming took off 2 bases at V and 5 bases at J, with 13 bases between the two ends. CDR3 sequence reads: CARSFREEEYGYTF. The CDR3 DNA is TGTGCCAGAAGCTTTCGGGAGGAGGAATATGGCTACACCTTC.

The V and J genes are TRBV28 and TRBJ1-5; D unclear. The V end was cut by 8 bases, the J end by 2 bases, with 16 bases between. Germline CDR1 and CDR2: MDHEN and SYDVKM. The CDR3 totals 15 residues. The CDR3 sequence is CASSLTGLGNQPQHF. The CDR3 DNA is TGTGCCAGCTCCCTCACGGGGTTGGGCAATCAGCCCCAGCATTTT.